This T cell receptor (beta chain) was identified in a study of T-cell memory formation after mild COVID-19. General study results and limits: Some clones that responded were present in memory (sampled pre-infection), which suggests cross-reactive memory joined. There was a balanced CD4/CD8 profile in clones contracting day 15 to 85, and later expanders leaned CD4+.

A remark on this clonotype: Its antigen is still unknown.

Constant-segment primers and 5'RACE yielded cDNA libraries for TCR alpha and TCR beta, each carrying sample barcodes and UMIs. MiXCR, applied by TCRdb to the 5' RACE reads, yields one record per CDR3 protein. The repertoire holds around 420,000 distinct CDR3 sequences, with less than 25% as singletons. The CDR3 covers 20 residues. Germline V gene lookup returns CDR1 MGHRA and CDR2 YSYEKL. V was clipped by 4 bases and J by 3 bases; unmatched bases: 20. V usage is TRBV4-1 and J usage is TRBJ2-3, with TRBD1 matching 9 bases. Material: PBMCs or a T cell subset sorted from them (not recorded which). The clonotype originates from an adult woman who had mild COVID-19 (a few samples of this study predate the infection). Cell type and time point are not known. The CDR3 sequence is CASSPYPDRGRGASTDTQYF. CDR3 bases: TGCGCCAGCAGCCCCTACCCGGACAGGGGCCGGGGTGCGTCAACAGATACGCAGTATTTT.